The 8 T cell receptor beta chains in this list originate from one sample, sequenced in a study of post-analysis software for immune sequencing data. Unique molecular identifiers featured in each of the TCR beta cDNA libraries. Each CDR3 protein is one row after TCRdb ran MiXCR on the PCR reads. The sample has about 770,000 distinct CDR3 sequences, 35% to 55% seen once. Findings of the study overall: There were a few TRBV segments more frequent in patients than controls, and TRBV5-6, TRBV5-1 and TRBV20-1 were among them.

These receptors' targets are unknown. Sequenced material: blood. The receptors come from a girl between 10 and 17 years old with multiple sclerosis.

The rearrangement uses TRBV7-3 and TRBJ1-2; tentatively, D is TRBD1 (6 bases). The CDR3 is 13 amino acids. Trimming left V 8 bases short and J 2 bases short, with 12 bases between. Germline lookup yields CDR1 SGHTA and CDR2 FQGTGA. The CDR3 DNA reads TGTGCCAGCGGGGGAGACAGGAACTATGGCTACACCTTC. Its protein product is CASGGDRNYGYTF.

The DNA of the CDR3 is TGTGCCAGTAGTATGGCCCTAGCGGGACCCCAAGGCGAGCAGTTCTTC. Translation gives CASSMALAGPQGEQFF. The chain recombines TRBV19 with TRBJ2-1; 9 nucleotides line up with TRBD2. This CDR3 is 16 amino acids long. V dropped 3 bases and J dropped 10; count of bases not matched to a gene: 13. Germline lookup yields CDR1 LNHDA and CDR2 SQIVND (reference sequence).

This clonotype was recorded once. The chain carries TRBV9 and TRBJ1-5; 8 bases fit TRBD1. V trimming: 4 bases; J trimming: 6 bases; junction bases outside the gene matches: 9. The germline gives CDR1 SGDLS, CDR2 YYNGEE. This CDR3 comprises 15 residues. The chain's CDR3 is CASSSGQGRSQPQHF. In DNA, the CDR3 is TGTGCCAGCAGCTCCGGACAGGGTAGGAGTCAGCCCCAGCATTTT.

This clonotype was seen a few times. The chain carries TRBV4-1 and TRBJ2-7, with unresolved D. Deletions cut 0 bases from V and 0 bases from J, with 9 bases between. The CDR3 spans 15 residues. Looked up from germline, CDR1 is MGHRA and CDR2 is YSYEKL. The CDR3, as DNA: TGCGCCAGCAGCCAAGAGGCCAGTTCCTCCTACGAGCAGTACTTC. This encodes CASSQEASSSYEQYF.

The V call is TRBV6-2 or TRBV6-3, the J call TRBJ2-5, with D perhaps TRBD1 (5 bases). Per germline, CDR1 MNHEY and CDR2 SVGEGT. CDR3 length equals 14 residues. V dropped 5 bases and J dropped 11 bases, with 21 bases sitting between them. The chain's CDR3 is CASSTSSRAYGQYF. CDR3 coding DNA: TGTGCCAGCAGTACCAGTTCCAGGGCTTACGGGCAGTACTTC.

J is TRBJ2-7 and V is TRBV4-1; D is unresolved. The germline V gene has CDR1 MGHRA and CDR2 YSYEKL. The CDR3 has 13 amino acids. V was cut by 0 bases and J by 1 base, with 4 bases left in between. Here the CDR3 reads CASSQDYSYEQYF. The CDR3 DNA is TGCGCCAGCAGCCAAGACTATTCCTACGAGCAGTACTTC.

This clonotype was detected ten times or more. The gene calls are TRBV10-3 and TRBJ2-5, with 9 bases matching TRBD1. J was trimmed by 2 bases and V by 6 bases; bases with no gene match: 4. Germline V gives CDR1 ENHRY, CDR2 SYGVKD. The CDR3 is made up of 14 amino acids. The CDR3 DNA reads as TGTGCCATCAGGACAGGGGGGCCTCAAGAGACCCAGTACTTC. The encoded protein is CAIRTGGPQETQYF.

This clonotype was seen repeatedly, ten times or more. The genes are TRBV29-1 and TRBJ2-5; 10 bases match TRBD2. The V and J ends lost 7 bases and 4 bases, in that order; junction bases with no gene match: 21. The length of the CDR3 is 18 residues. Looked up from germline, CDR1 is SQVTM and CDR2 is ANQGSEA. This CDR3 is CSARSGTVAGGFGETQYF. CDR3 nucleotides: TGCAGCGCCCGATCTGGGACCGTAGCGGGAGGATTTGGAGAGACCCAGTACTTC.